This T cell receptor beta chain was identified in a study of blood T cell repertoires in COVID-19. About the research overall: Specimens from acute and convalescent COVID-19 originated in the United States, Italy and Spain.

Repertoires were generated with immunoSEQ multiplex PCR, while TCRdb's copy carries only in-frame clones and drops some. The sample consists of roughly 230,000 clones, about 85% of them appearing once. The CDR3 is 14 residues long. Germline assignment: CDR1 SGHAT and CDR2 FQNNGV. Germline trimming cut 5 bases from V and 8 bases from J; bases unmatched to any gene: 7. All enrollees were about 18 to 100 years old and from fewer than 30 US areas. The receptor comes from a woman between 45 and 65 years old who had been exposed to COVID-19. The genes are TRBV11-2 and TRBJ2-1; 9 nucleotides align to TRBD1. The specimen sequenced was PBMCs or T cells enriched from blood (not recorded which). CDR3 sequence: CASSVDRGSDEQFF. CDR3 in DNA: TGTGCCAGCAGCGTGGACAGGGGATCGGATGAGCAGTTCTTC.